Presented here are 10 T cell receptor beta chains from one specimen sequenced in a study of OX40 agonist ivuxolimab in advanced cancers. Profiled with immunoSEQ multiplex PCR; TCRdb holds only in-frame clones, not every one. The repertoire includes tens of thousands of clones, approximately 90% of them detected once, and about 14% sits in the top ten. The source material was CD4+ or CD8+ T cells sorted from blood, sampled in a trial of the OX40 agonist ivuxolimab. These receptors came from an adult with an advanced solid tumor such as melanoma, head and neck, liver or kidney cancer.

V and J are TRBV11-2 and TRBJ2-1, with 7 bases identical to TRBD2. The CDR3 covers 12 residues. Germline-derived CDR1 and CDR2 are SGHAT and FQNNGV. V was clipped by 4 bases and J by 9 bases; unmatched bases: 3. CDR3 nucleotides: TGTGCCAGCAGCTACACTAGCGTTGAGCAGTTCTTC. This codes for CASSYTSVEQFF.

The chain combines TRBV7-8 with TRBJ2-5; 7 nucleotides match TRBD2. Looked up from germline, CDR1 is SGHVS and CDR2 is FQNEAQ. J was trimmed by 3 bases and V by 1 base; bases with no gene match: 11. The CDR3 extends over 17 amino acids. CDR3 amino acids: CASSLGVAGIKKETQYF. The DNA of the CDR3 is TGTGCCAGCAGCTTAGGAGTAGCGGGTATCAAAAAAGAGACCCAGTACTTC.

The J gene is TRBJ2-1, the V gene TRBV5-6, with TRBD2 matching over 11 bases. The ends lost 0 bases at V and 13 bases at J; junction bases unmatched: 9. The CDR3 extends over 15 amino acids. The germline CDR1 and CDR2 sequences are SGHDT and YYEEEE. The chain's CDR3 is CASSLAVAGGIHQFF. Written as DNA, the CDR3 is TGTGCCAGCAGCTTGGCAGTAGCGGGAGGGATCCATCAGTTCTTC. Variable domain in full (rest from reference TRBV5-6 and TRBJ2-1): DAGVTQSPTHLIKTRGQQVTLRCSPKSGHDTVSWYQQALGQGPQFIFQYYEEEERQRGNFPDRFSGHQFPNYSSELNVNALLLGDSALYLCASSLAVAGGIHQFFGPGTRLTVL.

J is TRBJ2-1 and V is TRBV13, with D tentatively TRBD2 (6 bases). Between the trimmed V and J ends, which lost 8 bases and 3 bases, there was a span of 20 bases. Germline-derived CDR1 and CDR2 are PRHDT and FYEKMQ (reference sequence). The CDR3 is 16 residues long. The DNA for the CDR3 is TGTGCCAGCGGCACGGGGGAGGAGATTCGCTACAATGAGCAGTTCTTC. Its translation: CASGTGEEIRYNEQFF.

In nucleotides, the CDR3 is TGTGCCTGGAGTAACCCCGGGGAATATAATGAAAAACTGTTTTTT. Protein: CAWSNPGEYNEKLFF. The chain combines TRBV30 with TRBJ1-4; D not certain. The CDR3 sequence is 15 residues long. Deletions cut 2 bases from V and 4 bases from J, with 14 bases between. Germline lookup yields CDR1 GTSNPN and CDR2 SVGIG (reference sequence).

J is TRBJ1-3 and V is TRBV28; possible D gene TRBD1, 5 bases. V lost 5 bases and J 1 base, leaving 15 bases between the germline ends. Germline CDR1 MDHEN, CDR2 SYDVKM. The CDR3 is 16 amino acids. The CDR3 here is CASSPNLGGSGNTIYF. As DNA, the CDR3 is TGTGCCAGCAGTCCAAATCTGGGGGGATCTGGAAACACCATATATTTT.

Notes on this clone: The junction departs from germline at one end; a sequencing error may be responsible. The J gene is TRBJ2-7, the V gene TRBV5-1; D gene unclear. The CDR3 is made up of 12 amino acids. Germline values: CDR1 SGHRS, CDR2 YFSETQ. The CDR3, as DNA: TGTGCCAGCAGCCTTTCTTCCTACGAGCAGTACTTC. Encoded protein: CASSLSSYEQYF.

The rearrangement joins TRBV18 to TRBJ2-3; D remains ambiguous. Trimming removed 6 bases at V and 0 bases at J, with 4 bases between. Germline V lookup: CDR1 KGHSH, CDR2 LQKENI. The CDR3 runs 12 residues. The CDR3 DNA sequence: TGTGCCAGCTCGCTAAGCACAGATACGCAGTATTTT. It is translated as CASSLSTDTQYF.

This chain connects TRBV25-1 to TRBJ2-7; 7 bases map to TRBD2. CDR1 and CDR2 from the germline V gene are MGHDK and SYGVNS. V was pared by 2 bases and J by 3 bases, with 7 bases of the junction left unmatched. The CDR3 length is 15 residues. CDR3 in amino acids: CASSEGAGPDYEQYF. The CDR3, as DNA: TGTGCCAGCAGTGAAGGAGCGGGACCGGACTACGAGCAGTACTTC.

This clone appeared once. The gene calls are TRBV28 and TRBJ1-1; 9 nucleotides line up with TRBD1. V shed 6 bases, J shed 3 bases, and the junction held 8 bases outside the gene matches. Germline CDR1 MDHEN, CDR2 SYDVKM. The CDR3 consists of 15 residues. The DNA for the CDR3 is TGTGCCAGCAGGGATCAGACAGGGGGATACACTGAAGCTTTCTTT. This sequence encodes CASRDQTGGYTEAFF.